The T cell receptor (beta chain) described here comes from a study of cytomegalovirus exposure and HLA in healthy donors. Germline values: CDR1 MNHNS, CDR2 SASEGT. V dropped 1 base and J dropped 0; count of bases not matched to a gene: 11. The CDR3 covers 19 residues. This clone appeared a few times. The target antigen is unknown. Study-level findings and limits: Most TCR sequences showed up rarely, but some public TCRs showed up in many donors. In a later analysis, V- and J-gene trimming of beta chains associated with a DCLRE1C missense variant, replicated independently.

Vbeta (60) and Jbeta (13) primers were used in the PCR. Clones were read by immunoSEQ multiplex PCR, and TCRdb kept only the in-frame ones, dropping some. This table holds fewer than 200,000 clones, approximately 79% found once. V and J are TRBV6-1 and TRBJ1-1, with 10 bases that match TRBD1. This clonotype was obtained from a middle-aged man in good health and CMV-seropositive. The sample was PBMCs. As DNA, the CDR3 is TGTGCCAGCAGTGAAGTTGTGACAGGGGGCGCGGAGATGAACACTGAAGCTTTCTTT. Its protein is CASSEVVTGGAEMNTEAFF.